The 22 T cell receptor beta chains listed next were all sequenced from one sample in a study of T cells after yellow fever vaccination. TCRdb used MiXCR to reprocess the 5' RACE reads, holding one entry per CDR3 protein. The repertoire consists of 500,000 to 650,000 distinct CDR3 sequences, with approximately 13% occurring once and the leading ten covering 15%. The input for sequencing was PBMCs, taken on the day of the yellow fever booster vaccination. These TCRs come from a man aged 25-40 years who received the YFV17D yellow fever vaccine.

J is TRBJ2-7 and V is TRBV25-1; D gene unclear. The CDR3 is 11 amino acids. V lost 1 base, J lost 5 bases, and 3 bases lay in between. Germline V CDR1 and CDR2: MGHDK, SYGVNS. The CDR3 sequence: CASSEFHEQYF. CDR3 coding DNA: TGTGCCAGCAGTGAATTCCACGAGCAGTACTTC.

The gene calls are TRBV14 and TRBJ1-2, with D possibly matching TRBD1 (5 bases). Trimming removed 1 base from V and 5 bases from J, with 8 bases in between. The germline V gene has CDR1 SGHDN and CDR2 FVKESK. The CDR3 covers 13 residues. CDR3 coding DNA: TGTGCCAGCAGCCAAGTTCAGGGATATGGCTACACCTTC. Translated, it gives CASSQVQGYGYTF.

The chain couples TRBV7-2 to TRBJ1-4; 9 bases fit TRBD1. The CDR3 has 14 amino acids. After removal of 5 bases from V and 8 bases from J, the junction contained 6 bases not matched to a gene. Per the germline V gene, CDR1 is SGHTA and CDR2 is FQGNSA. The CDR3 sequence is CASSQDRGREKLFF. In nucleotides, the CDR3 is TGTGCCAGCAGCCAGGACAGGGGACGAGAAAAACTGTTTTTT.

The V call is TRBV28, the J call TRBJ2-4; D is ambiguous. Trimming left V 4 bases short and J 0 bases short, with 10 bases between. The V gene's germline CDR1 is MDHEN and CDR2 SYDVKM. The CDR3 contains 15 residues. This CDR3 reads CASSSGELAKNIQYF. The CDR3 nucleotides read TGTGCCAGCAGTTCGGGCGAACTAGCCAAAAACATTCAGTACTTC.

In this sample, this clonotype turned up a few times. J is TRBJ2-5 and V is TRBV30; 12 bases agree with TRBD2. Germline trimming cut 6 bases from V and 4 bases from J; bases unmatched to any gene: 6. The CDR3 has 14 amino acids. Germline CDR1 GTSNPN, CDR2 SVGIG (reference sequence). This CDR3 is CACLTSGRSETQYF. CDR3 sequence (DNA): TGTGCCTGTCTCACTAGCGGGAGGTCAGAGACCCAGTACTTC.

This clonotype was counted between two and nine times. V gene TRBV3-1 combines with J gene TRBJ2-3; 7 positions match TRBD2. From germline, CDR1 is LGHDT and CDR2 YNNKEL (reference sequence). There are 16 residues in the CDR3. Trimming at V came to 5 bases and at J to 4 bases, leaving 12 bases not matched to a gene. CDR3 sequence (DNA): TGTGCCAGCAGCTTGGCTAGGTTAGCGGGCGCAGATACGCAGTATTTT. Its translation: CASSLARLAGADTQYF.

J is TRBJ1-3 and V is TRBV6-1, with D unresolved. V lost 6 bases to trimming and J lost 5 bases, with 14 bases between them. CDR1 MNHNS and CDR2 SASEGT come from the germline V gene. The CDR3 runs to 14 residues. CDR3 nucleotide sequence: TGTGCCAGCAGCCTCAACAGAGACCGAAACACCATATATTTT. Its translation is CASSLNRDRNTIYF.

J is TRBJ2-5 and V is TRBV20-1; D may correspond to TRBD1 or TRBD2 (5 bases each). CDR3 length equals 12 residues. Trimming took off 6 bases at V and 7 bases at J, with 15 bases between the two ends. The germline V gene encodes CDR1 DFQATT and CDR2 SNEGSKA (reference sequence). The DNA of the CDR3 is TGCAGTGCGCCGGGACCCGCTGGGACCCAGTACTTC. This codes for CSAPGPAGTQYF.

The chain has TRBV6-5 and TRBJ2-7, with D unclear. Germline V gene data show CDR1 as MNHEY and CDR2 as SVGAGI. The CDR3 totals 12 residues. Trimming removed 5 bases from V and 5 bases from J, with 10 bases in between. CDR3 nucleotides: TGTGCCAGCAGTAACGACCCCCACGAGCAGTACTTC. This encodes CASSNDPHEQYF.

This clonotype appeared many times. This chain connects TRBV7-2 to TRBJ2-7; 8 bases line up with TRBD1. J gave up 2 bases and V 5 bases, and 8 bases lay outside the gene matches. There are 15 residues in the CDR3. Germline CDR1 and CDR2: SGHTA and FQGNSA. This CDR3 reads CASSDVDRGTYEQYF. CDR3 DNA: TGTGCCAGCAGCGATGTAGACAGGGGTACCTACGAGCAGTACTTC.

The rearrangement joins TRBV24-1 to TRBJ1-2; a possible D gene is TRBD1 (5 bases). V lost 4 bases and J 8 bases, leaving 16 bases between the germline ends. The germline V gene encodes CDR1 KGHDR and CDR2 SFDVKD. The CDR3 contains 14 residues. DNA for the CDR3: TGTGCCACCAGTGAAACGGGGGTTGCCAGGGGCTACACCTTC. Translated, it gives CATSETGVARGYTF.

The table lists this clonotype with many counts. V gene TRBV14 combines with J gene TRBJ2-7; no definite D call. The length of the CDR3 is 12 residues. Germline CDR1 and CDR2: SGHDN and FVKESK. Deletions cut 3 bases from V and 6 bases from J, with 9 bases between. The CDR3 here is CASSHVSSEQYF. The DNA of the CDR3 is TGTGCCAGCAGCCATGTGAGTAGCGAGCAGTACTTC. The full variable domain, with the rest looked up from reference TRBV14 and TRBJ2-7, is EAGVTQFPSHSVIEKGQTVTLRCDPISGHDNLYWYRRVMGKEIKFLLHFVKESKQDESGMPNNRFLAERTGGTYSTLKVQPAELEDSGVYFCASSHVSSEQYFGPGTRLTVT.

The sample holds one count of this clonotype. The gene calls are TRBV24-1 and TRBJ2-1; 7 bases agree with TRBD2. V was pared by 2 bases and J by 4 bases, with 10 bases of the junction left unmatched. The germline CDR1 and CDR2 sequences are KGHDR and SFDVKD. This CDR3 is 17 amino acids long. The CDR3 region is CATSDSLGGSFYNEQFF. In DNA form, the CDR3 reads TGTGCCACCAGTGATTCCCTTGGCGGGAGCTTTTACAATGAGCAGTTCTTC.

The J gene is TRBJ1-5, the V gene TRBV7-8; TRBD1 agrees at 7 bases. Germline CDR1 SGHVS, CDR2 FQNEAQ. The junction had 9 bases not matched to a gene; V was cut back by 1 base and J by 3 bases. This CDR3 has 17 residues. The CDR3 DNA reads TGTGCCAGCAGCTTAGGTCATCCAGGGGGTTTCAATCAGCCCCAGCATTTT. Its translation: CASSLGHPGGFNQPQHF. Supplemented by reference TRBV7-8 and TRBJ1-5, the full variable domain reads GAGVSQSPRYKVAKRGQDVALRCDPISGHVSLFWYQQALGQGPEFLTYFQNEAQLDKSGLPSDRFFAERPEGSVSTLKIQRTQQEDSAVYLCASSLGHPGGFNQPQHFGDGTRLSIL.

A word on this clonotype: A junction boundary mismatches the germline segment, possibly from a read error. The chain couples TRBV20-1 to TRBJ2-3; TRBD2 might be the D (6 bases). Germline CDR1 DFQATT, CDR2 SNEGSKA (reference sequence). CDR3 length: 16 amino acids. Written as DNA, the CDR3 is TGCTGTGCTAGATTGAGGACTATGCTGGGGGTAGATACGCAGTATTTT. Residues: CCARLRTMLGVDTQYF.

V gene TRBV20-1 combines with J gene TRBJ2-7; D might be TRBD2 (6 bases). Germline V lookup: CDR1 DFQATT, CDR2 SNEGSKA (reference sequence). This CDR3 is built from 15 residues. Trimming shortened V by 5 bases and J by 3 bases, and 20 bases separated the two germline ends. The CDR3 is CSAPPPYAGSYEQYF. The CDR3 nucleotides read TGCAGTGCTCCTCCTCCATATGCGGGAAGCTACGAGCAGTACTTC.

This clonotype appeared many times. V is TRBV7-9 and J is TRBJ2-2, with TRBD2 matching 7 bases. The V gene's germline CDR1 is SEHNR and CDR2 FQNEAQ (reference sequence). The J segment lost 6 bases and the V segment lost 0 bases, leaving 1 base of the junction unmatched. This CDR3 has 14 residues. The CDR3 DNA sequence: TGTGCCAGCAGCTTAGCGGCGGGGGCCGGGGAGCTGTTTTTT. This sequence encodes CASSLAAGAGELFF.

The gene calls are TRBV6-5 and TRBJ2-5; TRBD2 aligns across 7 bases. CDR1 is MNHEY, CDR2 SVGAGI, per germline. Germline trimming cut 0 bases from V and 4 bases from J; bases unmatched to any gene: 11. This CDR3 spans 17 amino acids. The CDR3 nucleotides read TGTGCCAGCAGTTACTCAACGGTTTCGGGGGGAGGAGAGACCCAGTACTTC. Protein sequence: CASSYSTVSGGGETQYF.

The gene calls are TRBV7-4 and TRBJ2-3; TRBD1 or TRBD2 may be the D gene (6 bases each). The CDR3 loop spans 17 amino acids. The V gene lost 2 bases and the J gene lost 1 base, with 16 bases spanning the gap. Per germline, CDR1 SGHVT and CDR2 SQSDAQ. This CDR3 reads CASSLSGGRPGTDTQYF. CDR3 sequence (DNA): TGTGCCAGCAGCTTATCCGGGGGCAGGCCAGGCACAGATACGCAGTATTTT. Combining the CDR3 with reference TRBV7-4 and TRBJ2-3 gives the whole variable domain GAGVSQSPRYKVAKRGRDVALRCDSISGHVTLYWYRQTLGQGSEVLTYSQSDAQRDKSGRPSGRFSAERPERSVSTLKIQRTEQGDSAVYLCASSLSGGRPGTDTQYFGPGTRLTVL.

This clonotype was counted only a few times. The genes are TRBV7-2 and TRBJ1-5; no clear D gene. V was pared by 6 bases and J by 3 bases, with 21 bases between. In germline, CDR1 is SGHTA, CDR2 FQGNSA. The CDR3 is 17 residues long. The CDR3 nucleotides read TGTGCCAGCAGTGACCCGCTCCAGGACGGTTCCAATCAGCCCCAGCATTTT. Translated: CASSDPLQDGSNQPQHF.

This clonotype was detected a few times. V gene TRBV7-2 combines with J gene TRBJ2-3, with D hard to call. CDR1 and CDR2 from the germline V gene are SGHTA and FQGNSA. V lost 6 bases and J 0 bases, leaving 7 bases between the germline ends. This CDR3 is built from 13 residues. DNA of the CDR3: TGTGCCAGCAGGATGACAAGCACAGATACGCAGTATTTT. It specifies CASRMTSTDTQYF.

In this sample, this clonotype turned up a few times. V gene TRBV29-1 combines with J gene TRBJ1-2; TRBD1 matches 7 bases. This CDR3 is 13 amino acids long. The V segment lost 7 bases and the J segment 7 bases; nucleotides outside the gene matches: 12. Germline V gene data show CDR1 as SQVTM and CDR2 as ANQGSEA. CDR3 amino acids: CSGWGQNLSGYTF. The CDR3, as DNA: TGCAGCGGGTGGGGACAGAACCTTAGTGGCTACACCTTC.